A single T cell receptor (beta chain) is shown here with its context. Its antigen is as yet unknown. The data were taken from a study of cytomegalovirus exposure and HLA in healthy donors. Whole-study context: Assignment to the Caucasian-associated ancestry cluster applied to approximately 79% of the approximately 400 genotyped donors.

The PCR made use of 60 Vbeta and 13 Jbeta primers. The protocol was immunoSEQ multiplex PCR, while the TCRdb copy is restricted to in-frame clones and leaves out a portion. The sample records under 200,000 clones, around four fifths being singletons. Per germline, CDR1 PRHDT and CDR2 FYEKMQ (reference sequence). The V segment lost 5 bases and the J segment 10 bases; nucleotides outside the gene matches: 5. The CDR3 consists of 12 residues. Notes on the study in general: When the data were analyzed later, several of the most significant clusters appeared to be linked to common viral pathogens. Researchers reportedly found TCR beta sequences accurately predicted most subjects' HLA-A and HLA-B alleles.

The J gene is TRBJ1-1, the V gene TRBV13; 9 bases match TRBD1. Material for sequencing was PBMCs. This clonotype was sampled from a man in his thirties or forties in good health and CMV-seronegative. The CDR3 DNA follows: TGTGCCAGCAGCCCCGGGGACAGGGTAGCTTTCTTT. It encodes CASSPGDRVAFF.